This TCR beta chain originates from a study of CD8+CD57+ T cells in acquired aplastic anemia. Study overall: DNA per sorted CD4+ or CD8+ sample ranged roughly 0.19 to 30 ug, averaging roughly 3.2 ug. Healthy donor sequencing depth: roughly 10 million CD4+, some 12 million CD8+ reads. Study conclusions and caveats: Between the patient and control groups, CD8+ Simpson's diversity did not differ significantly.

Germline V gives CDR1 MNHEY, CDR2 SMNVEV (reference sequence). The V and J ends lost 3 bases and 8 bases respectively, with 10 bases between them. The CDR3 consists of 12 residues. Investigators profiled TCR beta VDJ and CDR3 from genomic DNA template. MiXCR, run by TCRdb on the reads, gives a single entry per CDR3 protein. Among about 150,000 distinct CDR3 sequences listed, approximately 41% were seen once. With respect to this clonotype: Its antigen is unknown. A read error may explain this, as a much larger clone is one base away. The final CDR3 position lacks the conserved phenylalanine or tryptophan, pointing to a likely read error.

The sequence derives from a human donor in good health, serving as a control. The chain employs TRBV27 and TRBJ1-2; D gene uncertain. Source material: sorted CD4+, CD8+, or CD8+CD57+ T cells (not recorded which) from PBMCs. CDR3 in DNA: TGTGCCAGCAGTTTTTCAGACGGGGGCTACACCCTC. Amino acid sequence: CASSFSDGGYTL.